The 9 T cell receptor beta chains below come from one sample, sequenced in a study of graft-versus-host responses after intestinal transplantation. Their recognized antigens are unknown. This table comes from immunoSEQ multiplex PCR, and its TCRdb copy is limited to in-frame clones, with some not included. The table includes roughly 100,000 clones, 90% to 95% detected once. The material was unstimulated CD4+ T cells sorted from spleen or lymph node cells, obtained before transplant. Receptor source: a human donor who was the organ donor for an intestinal transplant.

The chain couples TRBV30 to TRBJ1-5; D perhaps matches TRBD1 (6 bases). The CDR3 length is 16 residues. The V gene's germline CDR1 is GTSNPN and CDR2 SVGIG (reference sequence). V lost 1 base to trimming and J lost 3 bases, with 16 bases between them. This CDR3 is CAWSASQTGPNQPQHF. CDR3 DNA: TGTGCCTGGAGTGCCTCCCAGACAGGACCCAATCAGCCCCAGCATTTT.

The rearrangement joins TRBV30 to TRBJ2-3; 12 nucleotides align to TRBD1. The V gene's germline CDR1 is GTSNPN and CDR2 SVGIG (reference sequence). CDR3 length: 16 amino acids. The V gene end was trimmed by 1 base and the J gene end by 6 bases; junction bases not matched to a gene: 8. The CDR3 reads CAWSAPGQGARDTQYF. CDR3 bases: TGTGCCTGGAGTGCGCCGGGACAGGGGGCGCGGGATACGCAGTATTTT.

The chain is built from TRBV2 and TRBJ2-1; TRBD2 matches 15 bases. Germline-derived CDR1 and CDR2 are SNHLY and FYNNEI. V shed 6 bases and J 7 bases; nucleotides not matched to a gene: 4. The CDR3 is 15 amino acids. CDR3 DNA: TGTGCCAGCAGGCGGACTAGCGGGGGGGCTAATGAGCAGTTCTTC. Amino acid sequence: CASRRTSGGANEQFF.

This sequence joins TRBV4-2 and TRBJ2-7; 7 bases line up with TRBD2. V trimming: 1 base; J trimming: 4 bases; junction bases outside the gene matches: 4. Germline CDR1 LGHNA, CDR2 YNFKEQ. This CDR3 has 14 residues. As DNA, the CDR3 is TGTGCCAGCAGCCAAGTCGGGGGGAGGTACGAGCAGTACTTC. This codes for CASSQVGGRYEQYF.

The CDR3 region is CASSGVGHRTGGTYEQYF. As DNA, the CDR3 is TGTGCCAGCAGTGGGGTGGGCCACCGGACAGGGGGTACCTACGAGCAGTACTTC. The J gene is TRBJ2-7, the V gene TRBV27; 10 positions agree with TRBD1. J lost 2 bases, V lost 5 bases, and 15 bases had no gene match. Germline-derived CDR1 and CDR2 are MNHEY and SMNVEV (reference sequence). The CDR3 extends over 18 amino acids.

The chain joins TRBV11-2 to TRBJ1-2; the match to TRBD1 covers 9 bases. Per the germline V gene, CDR1 is SGHAT and CDR2 is FQNNGV. After removal of 5 bases from V and 5 bases from J, the junction contained 6 bases not matched to a gene. The CDR3 has 14 residues. The CDR3 bases are TGTGCCAGCAGCCCCGGGACAGGGCATTATGGCTACACCTTC. Translated: CASSPGTGHYGYTF.

The chain employs TRBV4-1 and TRBJ2-5; a possible D gene is TRBD1 (5 bases). Trimming left V 3 bases short and J 3 bases short, with 14 bases between. The CDR3 runs to 15 residues. Germline-derived CDR1 and CDR2 are MGHRA and YSYEKL. The DNA of the CDR3 is TGCGCCAGCAGCCAGCAATCGGGCAGGGAAGAGACCCAGTACTTC. Translating it yields CASSQQSGREETQYF.

This rearrangement joins TRBV6-1 to TRBJ2-7, with D perhaps TRBD1 (5 bases). Germline V CDR1 and CDR2: MNHNS, SASEGT. V was clipped by 8 bases and J by 10 bases, with 12 bases between them. The CDR3 covers 10 residues. The CDR3 reads CASGRGVQYF. In DNA, the CDR3 is TGTGCCAGCGGTAGGGGCGTTCAGTACTTC.

V and J are TRBV4-2 and TRBJ2-3, with 13 bases that match TRBD2. Germline loops: CDR1 LGHNA, CDR2 YNFKEQ. V was clipped by 4 bases and J by 6 bases; unmatched bases: 4. This CDR3 has 15 amino acids. The CDR3 protein is CASSPGLAGVDTQYF. The CDR3 nucleotides read TGTGCCAGCAGCCCAGGACTAGCGGGGGTGGATACGCAGTATTTT.